Each of the 5 T cell receptor beta chains below was sequenced from the same sample in a study of T cells in Graves' hyperthyroidism and ophthalmopathy. Amplification of TCR beta CDR3 regions used RNA as the template. HTBI primers were the set used in a first-round RT-PCR of the TCR CDR3. One entry per CDR3 protein, called by TCRdb with MiXCR from the multiplex PCR reads. The sample lists roughly 840,000 distinct CDR3 sequences, more than 30% occurring once. Specimen: blood. All receptors derive from a man younger than 35 with Graves' hyperthyroidism.

This sequence joins TRBV19 and TRBJ1-1; the D gene is possibly TRBD1 (6 bases). Per germline, CDR1 LNHDA and CDR2 SQIVND (reference sequence). Deletions cut 5 bases from V and 6 bases from J, with 16 bases between. The CDR3 is made up of 14 amino acids. As DNA, the CDR3 is TGTGCCAGTAGTTACAGGGATCGGATCCCTGAAGCTTTCTTT. Encoded protein: CASSYRDRIPEAFF.

This clonotype was picked up many times. The chain uses TRBV2 and TRBJ1-5, with D uncertain. The V gene's germline CDR1 is SNHLY and CDR2 FYNNEI. V shed 6 bases and J shed 0 bases, with 9 bases lying between them. The CDR3 has 14 residues. The CDR3 nucleotides are TGTGCCAGCAGAGGGATCGATAGCAATCAGCCCCAGCATTTT. It specifies CASRGIDSNQPQHF.

In regard to this clonotype: A much larger clone differs by one base, so this may be a read error. V is TRBV7-6 and J is TRBJ1-5; D unclear. CDR1 and CDR2 from the germline V gene are SGHVS and FNYEAQ. The CDR3 has 16 residues. Between the trimmed V and J ends, which lost 5 bases and 5 bases, there was a span of 19 bases. Written as DNA, the CDR3 is TGTGCCAGCAGCCAATCTTACCAGAGGTTCGATCAGCCCCAGCATTTT. This encodes CASSQSYQRFDQPQHF.

About this clonotype itself: A much larger clone differs from this one at a single base, so this may be a read error. This rearrangement joins TRBV2 to TRBJ1-1, with D maybe TRBD1 (5 bases). The CDR3 is 14 residues long. The germline CDR1 and CDR2 sequences are SNHLY and FYNNEI. Here the CDR3 reads CASSERGGNTEASF. As DNA, the CDR3 is TGTGCCAGCAGTGAAAGGGGTGGGAACACTGAAGCTTCCTTT.

This clonotype was picked up many times. V usage is TRBV10-3 and J usage is TRBJ2-5, with TRBD1 matching over 9 bases. J was trimmed by 4 bases and V by 4 bases; bases with no gene match: 7. CDR3 size: 15 residues. Germline CDR1 is ENHRY and CDR2 is SYGVKD. For the CDR3, the DNA is TGTGCCATCAGTGGCGGGGACAGGGATGGAGAGACCCAGTACTTC. This codes for CAISGGDRDGETQYF.